What follows are 31 T cell receptor beta chains derived from one specimen sequenced in a study of shared clonotypes between healthy human individuals (TCRdb year 2020). CD8 naive samples consisted of CD45RO-negative cells that were positively selected for CCR7, yielding a CD45RA+CCR7+ population without TemRA cells. To prepare the library, the immunoSEQ multiplex PCR assay was applied. The source is immuneACCESS, and TCRdb retained only in-frame sequences with V and J called. Part of the clones is not carried over; for the studies checked, unresolved V genes explain less than half of this, and the remainder is unexplained. Recorded for this sample are 600,000 or so clones; about 98% of them occurred a single time. 0.3% of the sample is in the top ten clones. The sequencing sample was made of naive CD8+ T cells sorted from blood. The label giving this sample's cell subset or site can be read as: CD45RA+CCR7+. These receptors were obtained from a young man in good health.

For this clone: Compared with germline, one end of the junction differs, possibly owing to a read error. V and J are TRBV5-1 and TRBJ2-7, with 7 positions matching TRBD2. The CDR3 covers 15 residues. Germline lookup yields CDR1 SGHRS and CDR2 YFSETQ. This CDR3 is CASSPYGGSSHEQYF. CDR3 bases: TGCGCCAGCAGCCCCTACGGGGGGAGCTCCCACGAGCAGTACTTC.

This clone appeared a single time. This sequence joins TRBV4-1 and TRBJ2-5, with D perhaps TRBD2 (5 bases). Germline CDR1 is MGHRA and CDR2 is YSYEKL. The CDR3 is made up of 13 amino acids. The V end lost 3 bases, the J end lost 0 bases, and 5 bases lay between the germline ends. The chain's CDR3 is CASSQRDQETQYF. CDR3 in DNA: TGCGCCAGCAGCCAGAGGGACCAAGAGACCCAGTACTTC.

This chain links TRBV27 with TRBJ1-2; tentatively, D is TRBD1 (5 bases). The CDR3 loop spans 14 amino acids. CDR1 is MNHEY, CDR2 SMNVEV, per germline (reference sequence). The V gene lost 6 bases and the J gene lost 4 bases, with 15 bases spanning the gap. The CDR3 DNA follows: TGTGCCAGCAGATCGGGCGGGGGTTCCTATGGCTACACCTTC. Encoded protein: CASRSGGGSYGYTF.

As to this clone: Sequence at one end of the junction differs from germline and may be a read error. The V and J genes are TRBV18 and TRBJ1-2; TRBD1 matches 7 bases. The CDR3 contains 16 residues. Looked up from germline, CDR1 is KGHSH and CDR2 is LQKENI. The CDR3 DNA follows: TGTGCCGGCTCACCACCGGTCTCAAGCGACAGGGCTCGTGCAAGCTTC. It is translated as CAGSPPVSSDRARASF.

The chain has TRBV9 and TRBJ2-2; D possibly corresponds to TRBD2 (6 bases). Germline CDR1 and CDR2: SGDLS and YYNGEE. This CDR3 has 15 amino acids. V dropped 0 bases and J dropped 5 bases, with 11 bases sitting between them. For the CDR3, the DNA is TGTGCCAGCAGCGTAGAGGCGGGATTAACCGGGGAGCTGTTTTTT. This gives the protein CASSVEAGLTGELFF. The full variable domain, with the rest looked up from reference TRBV9 and TRBJ2-2, is DSGVTQTPKHLITATGQRVTLRCSPRSGDLSVYWYQQSLDQGLQFLIQYYNGEERAKGNILERFSAQQFPDLHSELNLSSLELGDSALYFCASSVEAGLTGELFFGEGSRLTVL.

V gene TRBV11-2 combines with J gene TRBJ2-7; D is perhaps TRBD1 (5 bases). Between the trimmed V and J ends, which lost 5 bases and 7 bases, there was a span of 21 bases. This CDR3 spans 15 amino acids. Germline values: CDR1 SGHAT, CDR2 FQNNGV. CDR3 protein: CASSPGFSPPGEQYF. The CDR3 bases are TGTGCCAGCAGCCCAGGGTTTTCCCCTCCAGGGGAGCAGTACTTC.

This rearrangement joins TRBV29-1 to TRBJ2-3, with TRBD2 identical over 7 bases. Germline CDR1 SQVTM, CDR2 ANQGSEA. The CDR3 is made up of 16 amino acids. V was clipped by 5 bases and J by 1 base; unmatched bases: 12. CDR3 nucleotides: TGCAGCGTTTCTTACCCGCTAGCGGAGGGCACAGATACGCAGTATTTT. Translation gives CSVSYPLAEGTDTQYF.

The chain employs TRBV29-1 and TRBJ2-7, with D uncertain. Germline loops: CDR1 SQVTM, CDR2 ANQGSEA. CDR3 length: 15 amino acids. The V and J ends lost 0 bases and 2 bases respectively, with 14 bases between them. CDR3 residues: CSVEDPQSQTYEQYF. For the CDR3, the DNA is TGCAGCGTTGAAGATCCCCAGTCTCAAACCTACGAGCAGTACTTC.

The rearrangement links TRBV9 to TRBJ2-1; D gene ambiguous. The CDR3 extends over 16 amino acids. Germline V gene sequence: CDR1 SGDLS, CDR2 YYNGEE. The V gene lost 3 bases and the J gene lost 0 bases, with 13 bases spanning the gap. The CDR3 is CASSAYLLSSYNEQFF. The CDR3 DNA reads TGTGCCAGCAGCGCCTACCTTTTGAGCTCCTACAATGAGCAGTTCTTC.

CDR3 protein: CASILSGTTSNEQFF. The DNA for the CDR3 is TGTGCCAGCATATTGTCCGGGACCACGAGCAATGAGCAGTTCTTC. The chain is built from TRBV6-4 and TRBJ2-1; tentatively, D is TRBD1 or TRBD2 (5 bases each). The CDR3 spans 15 residues. The V gene lost 7 bases and the J gene lost 6 bases, with 19 bases spanning the gap. Germline CDR1 MRHNA, CDR2 SNTAGT.

The chain joins TRBV10-1 to TRBJ2-3; tentatively, D is TRBD2 (5 bases). Trimming took off 0 bases at V and 2 bases at J, with 9 bases between the two ends. The CDR3 totals 15 residues. In germline, CDR1 is WNHNN, CDR2 SYGVQD (reference sequence). CDR3 loop: CASSESRDYTDTQYF. CDR3 DNA sequence: TGCGCCAGCAGTGAGTCGCGAGACTACACAGATACGCAGTATTTT.

The gene calls are TRBV9 and TRBJ2-5; the D is unclear. V was pared by 0 bases and J by 4 bases, with 13 bases between. Germline V CDR1 and CDR2: SGDLS, YYNGEE. This CDR3 has 15 residues. In DNA, the CDR3 is TGTGCCAGCAGCGTAGGGTGGGTGAACGGAGAGACCCAGTACTTC. It encodes CASSVGWVNGETQYF. Looking up the rest from reference TRBV9 and TRBJ2-5 gives the full variable domain: DSGVTQTPKHLITATGQRVTLRCSPRSGDLSVYWYQQSLDQGLQFLIQYYNGEERAKGNILERFSAQQFPDLHSELNLSSLELGDSALYFCASSVGWVNGETQYFGPGTRLLVL.

The rearrangement links TRBV28 to TRBJ1-5; possible D gene TRBD1, 6 bases. CDR1 and CDR2 (germline): MDHEN, SYDVKM. The V gene lost 7 bases and the J gene lost 5 bases, with 18 bases spanning the gap. The CDR3 sequence is 15 residues long. The CDR3 loop is CASTPATGGYQPQHF. The CDR3, as DNA: TGTGCCAGCACCCCCGCGACGGGGGGCTATCAGCCCCAGCATTTT.

Here the CDR3 reads CASSLEGFGKETQYF. The CDR3 bases are TGCGCCAGCAGCTTGGAAGGTTTCGGCAAAGAGACCCAGTACTTC. V gene TRBV5-1 combines with J gene TRBJ2-5; D not resolved. Germline V gene sequence: CDR1 SGHRS, CDR2 YFSETQ. CDR3 length: 15 residues. Between the trimmed V and J ends, which lost 0 bases and 3 bases, there was a span of 12 bases. The whole variable domain, remainder taken from reference TRBV5-1 and TRBJ2-5, is KAGVTQTPRYLIKTRGQQVTLSCSPISGHRSVSWYQQTPGQGLQFLFEYFSETQRNKGNFPGRFSGRQFSNSRSEMNVSTLELGDSALYLCASSLEGFGKETQYFGPGTRLLVL.

This CDR3 is CASSQESRAGVLDTQYF. In nucleotides, the CDR3 is TGCGCCAGCAGCCAAGAGTCGCGAGCGGGAGTATTAGATACGCAGTATTTT. The rearrangement joins TRBV4-1 to TRBJ2-3, with 8 bases identical to TRBD2. V was pared by 0 bases and J by 5 bases, with 10 bases of the junction left unmatched. The CDR3 is 17 amino acids. The germline V gene encodes CDR1 MGHRA and CDR2 YSYEKL.

The chain links TRBV29-1 to TRBJ2-3, with 11 bases aligning to TRBD2. Trimming removed 7 bases from V and 2 bases from J; junction bases left unmatched: 8. Germline V lookup: CDR1 SQVTM, CDR2 ANQGSEA. The CDR3 loop spans 15 amino acids. The CDR3 sequence: CSAGGLADLTDTQYF. As DNA, the CDR3 is TGCAGCGCAGGGGGACTAGCGGATCTCACAGATACGCAGTATTTT.

This clone was detected once. The chain links TRBV11-2 to TRBJ2-5; TRBD2 agrees at 14 bases. Trimming at V came to 3 bases and at J to 5 bases, leaving 14 bases not matched to a gene. The CDR3 loop spans 19 amino acids. Per germline, CDR1 SGHAT and CDR2 FQNNGV. The CDR3 is CASSFLGTSGSGLEETQYF. CDR3 DNA: TGTGCCAGCAGCTTCTTAGGGACTAGCGGGAGCGGGTTAGAGGAGACCCAGTACTTC.

The gene calls are TRBV5-1 and TRBJ1-2; 10 bases fit TRBD1. V was clipped by 0 bases and J by 3 bases; unmatched bases: 14. The V gene's germline CDR1 is SGHRS and CDR2 YFSETQ. This CDR3 is 19 amino acids long. The CDR3 DNA follows: TGCGCCAGCAGCTTGGCCCCAGGACAGGGGGAGCCCCCCTACTATGGCTACACCTTC. Its protein is CASSLAPGQGEPPYYGYTF.

The J gene is TRBJ2-3, the V gene TRBV27; D is possibly TRBD2 (6 bases). CDR1 MNHEY and CDR2 SMNVEV come from the germline V gene (reference sequence). The V gene lost 2 bases and the J gene lost 0 bases, with 9 bases spanning the gap. CDR3 length equals 15 residues. CDR3 nucleotides: TGTGCCAGCAGTTTAGAGGGACTGAGCACAGATACGCAGTATTTT. Amino acid sequence: CASSLEGLSTDTQYF.

The chain recombines TRBV5-5 with TRBJ1-1; D not resolved. The V and J ends lost 4 bases and 4 bases respectively, with 8 bases between them. The CDR3 totals 12 residues. Germline values: CDR1 SGHKS, CDR2 YYEKEE (reference sequence). The CDR3 region has the DNA TGTGCCAGCAGCCTGACCGCCACTGAAGCTTTCTTT. Translated, it gives CASSLTATEAFF.

This clone occurred a few times. V usage is TRBV7-2 and J usage is TRBJ1-1; 11 nucleotides match TRBD1. With V trimmed by 5 bases and J by 2 bases, 4 bases remained unmatched. Germline V gene sequence: CDR1 SGHTA, CDR2 FQGNSA. There are 15 residues in the CDR3. This CDR3 reads CASSERTGGNTEAFF. The CDR3 region has the DNA TGTGCCAGCAGCGAAAGGACAGGGGGCAACACTGAAGCTTTCTTT.

This clone was detected only once. V usage is TRBV11-2 and J usage is TRBJ2-1, with TRBD2 as a possible D gene (5 bases). The V end lost 6 bases, the J end lost 6 bases, and 12 bases lay between the germline ends. The CDR3 is made up of 13 amino acids. Per germline, CDR1 SGHAT and CDR2 FQNNGV. CDR3 sequence reads: CASSREGGNEQFF. Here the CDR3 DNA reads TGTGCCAGCAGTCGAGAGGGTGGCAATGAGCAGTTCTTC.

The chain couples TRBV6-8 to TRBJ2-5; TRBD1 matches 8 bases. Germline loops: CDR1 MNHGY, CDR2 SAAAGT. This CDR3 is built from 15 residues. V lost 6 bases to trimming and J lost 2 bases; unmatched junction nucleotides: 8. The CDR3 DNA reads TGTGCCAGCAGCCCTCCGACAGGGGCACAAGAGACCCAGTACTTC. It encodes CASSPPTGAQETQYF.

The chain carries TRBV7-6 and TRBJ2-3, with TRBD1 matching 11 bases. The CDR3 loop spans 15 amino acids. The ends lost 5 bases at V and 5 bases at J; junction bases unmatched: 6. The germline V gene encodes CDR1 SGHVS and CDR2 FNYEAQ. CDR3 region: CASSTGQGAKDTQYF. DNA for the CDR3: TGTGCCAGCAGCACTGGACAGGGGGCAAAAGATACGCAGTATTTT.

The chain employs TRBV29-1 and TRBJ2-5, with D unresolved. V was clipped by 7 bases and J by 1 base, with 10 bases between them. The germline CDR1 and CDR2 sequences are SQVTM and ANQGSEA. The CDR3 is 12 residues long. In DNA form, the CDR3 reads TGCAGCGCCGTGACCGGCCAAGAGACCCAGTACTTC. Translated, it gives CSAVTGQETQYF.

This sequence joins TRBV4-2 and TRBJ1-3; the D is unclear. V gave up 2 bases and J gave up 0 bases, with 8 bases separating them. The CDR3 is 15 amino acids. The germline V gene encodes CDR1 LGHNA and CDR2 YNFKEQ. CDR3 loop: CASSQSLGSGNTIYF. The CDR3 bases are TGTGCCAGCAGCCAATCCCTTGGCTCTGGAAACACCATATATTTT.

This chain joins TRBV27 and TRBJ2-7, with D perhaps matching TRBD1 (7 bases). The CDR3 has 18 amino acids. Germline values: CDR1 MNHEY, CDR2 SMNVEV (reference sequence). Trimming stripped 6 bases from V and 0 bases from J, with 24 bases between. Written as DNA, the CDR3 is TGTGCCAGCAGCCCCCAGGGGGGACGACTAGAAAGCTCCTACGAGCAGTACTTC. Protein: CASSPQGGRLESSYEQYF.

The rearrangement joins TRBV30 to TRBJ1-1; D remains unclear. With 1 base removed from V and 7 bases from J, the gap between germline ends came to 7 bases. The CDR3 extends over 11 amino acids. Germline CDR1 is GTSNPN and CDR2 is SVGIG (reference sequence). CDR3 in DNA: TGTGCCTGGAGTGCGGCCCTTGAAGCTTTCTTT. Protein: CAWSAALEAFF.

J is TRBJ1-1 and V is TRBV4-1; 10 bases fit TRBD1. Germline CDR1 is MGHRA and CDR2 is YSYEKL. There are 12 residues in the CDR3. The V and J ends lost 6 bases and 11 bases, in that order; junction bases with no gene match: 6. CDR3 loop: CASRTDRGQAFF. The CDR3, as DNA: TGCGCCAGCAGAACCGACAGGGGGCAGGCTTTCTTT.

This clone occurred once. The CDR3 DNA reads TGTGCCAGCAGGAACGGGACAGGGAAGCAAGAGACCCAGTACTTC. As protein: CASRNGTGKQETQYF. The V call is TRBV27, the J call TRBJ2-5; 9 nucleotides match TRBD1. The germline CDR1 and CDR2 sequences are MNHEY and SMNVEV (reference sequence). The CDR3 extends over 15 amino acids. Unmatched junction bases numbered 7, after V lost 6 bases and J lost 2 bases.

This chain connects TRBV11-2 to TRBJ1-1; possible D gene TRBD1, 5 bases. V was pared by 1 base and J by 8 bases, with 11 bases between. The germline V gene has CDR1 SGHAT and CDR2 FQNNGV. The CDR3 loop spans 13 amino acids. The CDR3 nucleotides are TGTGCCAGCAGCTTAGCCTACCCAGGGGAAGCTTTCTTT. Its protein product is CASSLAYPGEAFF.